This T cell receptor (beta chain) was identified in a study of glioma-infiltrating T cells. Study overall: Glioblastomas were WHO grade IV, sampled at first diagnosis; low-grade were grade II. Study-wide findings and caveats: Signature shared blood CDR3 motifs were enriched in low-divergence and depleted in high-divergence patients.

In regard to this clonotype: The antigen is unknown.

Amplification of TCR alpha and beta CDR3 regions from RNA used iRepertoire nested multiplex PCR. TCRdb recomputed calls from the multiplex PCR reads with MiXCR, one row per CDR3 protein. The sample yields approximately 400,000 distinct CDR3 sequences, more than 35% seen once. The specimen was glioma tissue, nonneoplastic brain tissue, or PBMCs (not recorded which). This TCR came from a human donor with low-grade glioma or glioblastoma, undergoing nonglioma brain surgery, or in good health (not recorded which).

The CDR3 DNA follows: TGTGCCAGCAGCGCCTATTCGTCGAACTACGAGCAGTACTTC. Translation gives CASSAYSSNYEQYF. The rearrangement links TRBV9 to TRBJ2-7, with unresolved D. V was shortened by 3 bases and J by 3 bases, with 13 bases between the two germline ends. The CDR3 covers 14 residues. Germline values: CDR1 SGDLS, CDR2 YYNGEE.